A selection of T cell receptor beta chains follows, all from one sample in a study of T cells in Graves' hyperthyroidism and ophthalmopathy. TCRdb processed the multiplex PCR reads anew with MiXCR; each CDR3 protein has one entry. This sample has a few hundred thousand distinct CDR3 sequences, with 20% to 25% found just once. The source material was blood. The source of these receptors is a woman between 65 and 79 years old with Graves' ophthalmopathy. Each CDR3 is given with its conserved first and last residue. D genes are given only for firm matches. Clone size is not always given. Where it is, it says once, few, many or a class for expanded clones.

size	V	D	J	DNA	CDR3
many	TRBV3-1	TRBD2	TRBJ2-3	TGTGCCAGCAGCCAAGATAGTCGGGAGGGCCGAACAGATACGCAGTATTTT	CASSQDSREGRTDTQYF
-	TRBV20-1	TRBD2	TRBJ2-3	TGCAGTGCTGAGACTAGCGGGAGATGGGATACGCAGTATTTT	CSAETSGRWDTQYF
-	TRBV5-1	TRBD2	TRBJ2-7	TGCGCCAGCAGCGCATCAAGCCAGCGGGAGATCGAGCAGTACTTC	CASSASSQREIEQYF
many	TRBV7-2	TRBD2	TRBJ2-1	TGTGCCAGCAGCTGGACTAGCCAGGGCAATGAGCAGTTCTTC	CASSWTSQGNEQFF
once	TRBV28	TRBD1	TRBJ2-5	TGTGCCAGCAGGCTTCAGGGGGCGGGGGAGACCCAGTACTTC	CASRLQGAGETQYF
once	TRBV6-5	-	TRBJ2-7	TGTGCCAGCAGTTACTCCGATTGGTGGGGAACCTACGAGCAGTACTTC	CASSYSDWWGTYEQYF
-	TRBV20-1	-	TRBJ1-1	TGCAGTGCTAGAGACCCTAGGGGTTCCATGAACACTGAAGCTTTCTTT	CSARDPRGSMNTEAFF
-	TRBV6-1	-	TRBJ2-1	TGTGCCAGCAGGAAAGCGGCTAGCTCCTACAATGAGCAGTTCTTC	CASRKAASSYNEQFF
few	TRBV19	-	TRBJ1-5	TGTGCCAGTAACCCAAGGAGGAATCAGCCCCAGCATTTT	CASNPRRNQPQHF
few	TRBV4-1	-	TRBJ1-5	TGCGCCAGCAGCCAAGGGGCGAATAGCAATCAGCCCCAGCATTTT	CASSQGANSNQPQHF
few	TRBV10-2	-	TRBJ2-3	TGCGCCAGCAGTGAGAGTCCTCGGATCGTTCTTACGCAGTATTTT	CASSESPRIVLTQYF
few	TRBV12-3/TRBV12-4	TRBD2	TRBJ2-1	TGTGCCAGCAGTTTAAGTAGCGGGAGGTCTGATGAGCAGTTCTTC	CASSLSSGRSDEQFF
-	TRBV18	-	TRBJ1-6	TGTGCCAGCTCACCAGCGAGCTCCTATAATTCACCCCTCCACTTT	CASSPASSYNSPLHF
-	TRBV11-2	-	TRBJ2-3	TGTGCCAGCAGCTTAGTTGCCGTTTCAGATACGCAGTATTTT	CASSLVAVSDTQYF
-	TRBV5-8	TRBD1	TRBJ1-3	TGTGCCAGCAGCCGACAGGGGGCGAATGGAAACACCATATATTTT	CASSRQGANGNTIYF
-	TRBV5-6	-	TRBJ2-7	TGTGCCAGCAGCTTACAAGGGTTTGGGCGCGAGCAGTACTTC	CASSLQGFGREQYF
many	TRBV18	TRBD1	TRBJ1-2	TGTGCCAGCAGTCCTGGACAGGGAGCTAACTATGGCTACACCTTC	CASSPGQGANYGYTF
-	TRBV19	-	TRBJ1-1	TGTGCCAGTAGCCCCGTGGGGGCTAGGAGGAACACTGAAGCTTTCTTT	CASSPVGARRNTEAFF
few	TRBV6-2/TRBV6-3	-	TRBJ2-7	TGTGCCAGCAGGGCGCCAGGCAGGAGCTCCTACGAGCAGTACTTC	CASRAPGRSSYEQYF
-	TRBV30	-	TRBJ2-3	TGTGCCTGGAGCCTAGACTCTAGCACAGATACGCAGTATTTT	CAWSLDSSTDTQYF
many	TRBV2	TRBD2	TRBJ2-3	TGTGCCAGCAGACGACTAGCGGTATTCACAGATACGCAGTATTTT	CASRRLAVFTDTQYF
many	TRBV6-1	-	TRBJ2-7	TGTGCCACCTCTGGGGGCGTTGGGTCCTACGAGCAGTACTTC	CATSGGVGSYEQYF
-	TRBV5-8	TRBD2	TRBJ2-1	TGTGCCAGCAGCTGGTCGACTAGCGGGAGAGCCCTTGAGCAGTTCTTC	CASSWSTSGRALEQFF
many	TRBV6-5	-	TRBJ1-2	TGTGCCAGCAGTTACTCGATGTCGGCAGGGGATGGCTACACCTTC	CASSYSMSAGDGYTF
-	TRBV7-2	-	TRBJ2-3	TGTGCCAGCAGCTTAGAACCGAGCGGGAGCACAGATACGCAGTATTTT	CASSLEPSGSTDTQYF
many	TRBV12-3/TRBV12-4	TRBD1	TRBJ2-7	TGTGCCAGCAGTTTAGGGGGACAGGGTTACGACGAGCAGTACTTC	CASSLGGQGYDEQYF
-	TRBV2	TRBD2	TRBJ2-1	TGTGCCAGCAGCCCACTAGCGGGAACTTCCTACAATGAGCAGTTCTTC	CASSPLAGTSYNEQFF
-	TRBV10-2	-	TRBJ2-7	TGCGCCAGTTTGGGCGGGAGACAGGCGTTCGAGCAGTACTTC	CASLGGRQAFEQYF
few	TRBV28	-	TRBJ2-7	TGTGCCAGCAAGAGACGGGACACCGGGGGCGAGCAGTACTTC	CASKRRDTGGEQYF
-	TRBV14	-	TRBJ1-5	TGTGCCAGCAGTCCGGCGGGCTATCAGCCCCAGCATTTT	CASSPAGYQPQHF
few	TRBV25-1	TRBD1	TRBJ1-1	TGTGCCAGCGGGGGACAGGAAATGGTGAACACTGAAGCTTTCTTT	CASGGQEMVNTEAFF
-	TRBV5-5	TRBD1	TRBJ1-1	TGTGCCAGCAGCCCTGCCGGGACAGGGGATGGAGAAGCTTTCTTT	CASSPAGTGDGEAFF
few	TRBV5-1	TRBD2	TRBJ2-7	TGCGCCAGCAGCTCCACGACTAGCGGGATTACCGAGCAGTACTTC	CASSSTTSGITEQYF
few	TRBV10-3	-	TRBJ2-2	TGTGCCATCTGCGAGTTCCCCGGGGAGCTGTTTTTT	CAICEFPGELFF
few	TRBV10-3	TRBD2	TRBJ2-3	TGTGCCACGAGACTAGCGGGAAGCACAGATACGCAGTATTTT	CATRLAGSTDTQYF
many	TRBV7-2	TRBD1	TRBJ2-2	TGTGCCAGCAGCTTAGTGACAGGGGTGACCGGGGAGCTGTTTTTT	CASSLVTGVTGELFF
many	TRBV27	TRBD1	TRBJ1-5	TGTGCCAGCAGTTTATCGGCCGGGACAGGGGGCGGGGGCAATCAGCCCCAGCATTTT	CASSLSAGTGGGGNQPQHF
-	TRBV7-3	TRBD2	TRBJ2-1	TGTGCCAGCAGCCCAGTAGCGGGAGATTCCTACAATGAGCAGTTCTTC	CASSPVAGDSYNEQFF
few	TRBV7-2	TRBD1	TRBJ1-5	TGTGCCACCAGTGACGGCAGGGGGCGCAACCAGCCCCAGCATTTT	CATSDGRGRNQPQHF
few	TRBV28	-	TRBJ2-3	TGTGCCAGCAGTCCGGAGAAAACGCAGTATTTT	CASSPEKTQYF
few	TRBV5-1	-	TRBJ1-1	TGCGCCAGCAGCACGCTCGGGGGCGGGAACACTGAAGCTTTCTTT	CASSTLGGGNTEAFF
many	TRBV24-1	-	TRBJ2-5	TGTGCCACCAGTGTGGGCACCCAAGAGACCCAGTACTTC	CATSVGTQETQYF